This TCR beta chain came from a study of metastatic and nonmetastatic thyroid tumors. Whole-study context: Both malignant and benign thyroid patients supplied peripheral blood and tumor or nodule tissue samples, across which the repertoires of these patients were then compared. Study conclusions and caveats: Patients with malignant thyroid tumors reportedly had significantly higher TCR beta diversity than those with benign nodules, in blood and tumor.

The germline gives CDR1 DFQATT, CDR2 SNEGSKA (reference sequence). The length of the CDR3 is 17 residues. Trimming removed 6 bases from V and 1 base from J; junction bases left unmatched: 10. This clone was recorded many times. Its antigen is undetermined. No treatment of any kind had been given to any patient before thyroid surgery. Original methodology: The authors used CDR3 differences across clinicopathological groups to build a distant-metastasis classifier for papillary thyroid cancer. TCRdb redid the clone calls on the PCR reads using MiXCR. TCRdb's processing, not the study's, gives the V and J calls here. The sample holds approximately 44,000 clones, 28% seen once.

The source is a male donor with papillary thyroid cancer or a benign thyroid nodule (not recorded which). Some clones in this sample may be carry-over from other donors' samples. This chain links TRBV20-1 with TRBJ2-5, with 14 bases matching TRBD2. The sample taken for sequencing was blood. The CDR3 bases are TGCAGTGCCGAAGGACTAGCGGGAGGATCCTCCCAAGAGACCCAGTACTTC. Translating gives CSAEGLAGGSSQETQYF.